This TCR beta chain was documented in a study of shared clonotypes between healthy human individuals. Study summary: Participating donors consisted of two women and a few men aged 18 to 49. Points from the study as a whole: Despite large depth, sorted-subset datasets appeared incompletely sequenced.

On this clone itself: Antigen unknown. This specimen includes other DNA sequences encoding the same CDR3.

Only in-frame clones appear in the TCRdb table, and some are missing; sequencing was by immunoSEQ multiplex PCR. The data contain roughly 2.5 million clones, around 90% of them singletons. The authors divided CD4+ cells into CD45RA+ naive and CD45RA-negative memory subsets. Trimming left V 3 bases short and J 7 bases short, with 10 bases between. Germline V CDR1 and CDR2: SGHTA, FQGNSA. The CDR3 runs to 14 residues. What was sequenced was naive CD4+ T cells sorted from blood. Subset noted: CD45RA+ positively selected. The TCR originated in a man between 18 and 35 years old in good health. The chain links TRBV7-2 to TRBJ1-6, with D tentatively TRBD1 (6 bases). The CDR3 nucleotides are TGTGCCAGCAGCTTCGGGCAGGGGAATTCACCCCTCCACTTT. It encodes CASSFGQGNSPLHF.